A single sample is the source of the 3 T cell receptor beta chains below, sequenced in a study of control samples from healthy donors and cancer patients. Generated by immunoSEQ multiplex PCR, the TCRdb table keeps only in-frame clones and is missing some. This sample yields about 150,000 clones, of which around 94% are seen a single time; 11% to 15% belongs to the top ten. Sequenced sample: PBMCs. All receptors derive from a man in his sixties with colorectal cancer.

The V gene is TRBV1, the J gene TRBJ2-7; the DNA was not compared with TRBD2, the D call given in the table. TRBV1 is designated a pseudogene. The CDR3 covers 10 residues. CDR3 loop: CTSSQGLAGV. The CDR3 DNA sequence: TGCACCAGCAGCCAAGGACTAGCGGGGGTC.

The chain uses TRBV5-3 and TRBJ2-1; 8 bases line up with TRBD2. TRBV5-3 is an ORF for which the function is uncertain. Trimming removed 0 bases from V and 8 bases from J; junction bases left unmatched: 10. This CDR3 is built from 16 residues. The CDR3 region is CARSLGLLAGRYEQFF. CDR3 in DNA: TGTGCCAGAAGCTTGGGACTTTTAGCGGGGAGATATGAGCAGTTCTTC.

The chain recombines TRBV6-1 with TRBJ2-1; 9 positions match TRBD2. The CDR3 runs to 14 residues. Germline CDR1 reads MNHNS; CDR2 reads SASEGT. J lost 6 bases, V lost 4 bases, and 4 bases had no gene match. The CDR3 region is CASSAAGGVNEQFF. CDR3 bases: TGTGCCAGCAGTGCAGCGGGGGGAGTCAATGAGCAGTTCTTC.